This entry concerns a single TCR beta chain. Its antigen remains unidentified. The missing conserved phenylalanine or tryptophan at the end of this CDR3 makes a read error likely. This CDR3 is built from 12 residues. CDR1 is SQVTM and CDR2 is ANQGSEA in the germline V gene. V was cut by 6 bases and J by 9 bases, with 17 bases left in between. These data belong to a study of shared clonotypes between healthy human individuals. Points from the study as a whole: Non-shared clonotypes were found to have lower generation probabilities than the clonotypes that were shared by all four of the sorted-subset donors. Only blood was sampled; tissue repertoires likely differ.

Measured with immunoSEQ multiplex PCR; TCRdb has only the in-frame clones, and not every one. The table has around 1.9 million clones, 85% to 95% seen once. Positive CCR7 selection of CD45RO-negative cells yielded the naive CD8 cells, and terminally differentiated effector memory CD45RA+ cells were excluded. The sample comprised naive CD8+ T cells from PBMCs. V is TRBV29-1 and J is TRBJ1-1; perhaps TRBD1 as D (5 bases). This clonotype was sampled from a man between 18 and 29 years old in good health. Some clones in this sample may be carry-over from other donors' samples. The CDR3 DNA reads as TGCAGCGTCCCCGGGACTGACTTCCAAGCTTTCCTT. The encoded protein is CSVPGTDFQAFL.